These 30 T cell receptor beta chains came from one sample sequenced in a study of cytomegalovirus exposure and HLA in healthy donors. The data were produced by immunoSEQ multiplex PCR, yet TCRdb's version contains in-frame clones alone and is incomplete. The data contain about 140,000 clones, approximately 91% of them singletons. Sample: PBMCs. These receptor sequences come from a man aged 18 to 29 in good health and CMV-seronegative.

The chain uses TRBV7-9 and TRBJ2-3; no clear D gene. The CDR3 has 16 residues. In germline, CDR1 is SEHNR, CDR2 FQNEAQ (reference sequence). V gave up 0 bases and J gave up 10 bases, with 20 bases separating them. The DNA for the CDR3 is TGTGCCAGCAGCTTAGCGCGCGCACTCCCGTTGGTGTCGCAGTATTTT. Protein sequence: CASSLARALPLVSQYF.

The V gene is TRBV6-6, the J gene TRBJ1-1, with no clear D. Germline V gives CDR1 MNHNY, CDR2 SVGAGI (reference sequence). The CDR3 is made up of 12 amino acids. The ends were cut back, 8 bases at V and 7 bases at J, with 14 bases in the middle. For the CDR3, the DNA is TGTGCCAGCCTTACCCCTAGGTATGAAGCTTTCTTT. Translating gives CASLTPRYEAFF.

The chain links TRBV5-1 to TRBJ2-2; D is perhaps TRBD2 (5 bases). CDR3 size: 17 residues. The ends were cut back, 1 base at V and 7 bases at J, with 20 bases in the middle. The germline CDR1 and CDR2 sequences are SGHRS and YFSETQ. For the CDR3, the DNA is TGCGCCAGCAGCTTGCAAGTAGGGAGTCCGATGGGCGGGGAGCTGTTTTTT. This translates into CASSLQVGSPMGGELFF. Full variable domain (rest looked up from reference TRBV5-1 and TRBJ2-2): KAGVTQTPRYLIKTRGQQVTLSCSPISGHRSVSWYQQTPGQGLQFLFEYFSETQRNKGNFPGRFSGRQFSNSRSEMNVSTLELGDSALYLCASSLQVGSPMGGELFFGEGSRLTVL.

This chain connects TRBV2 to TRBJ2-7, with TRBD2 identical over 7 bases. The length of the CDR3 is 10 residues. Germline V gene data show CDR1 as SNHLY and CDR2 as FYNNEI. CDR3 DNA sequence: TGTGCCAGCAATGGGGGACTAACGAGCGTC. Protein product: CASNGGLTSV.

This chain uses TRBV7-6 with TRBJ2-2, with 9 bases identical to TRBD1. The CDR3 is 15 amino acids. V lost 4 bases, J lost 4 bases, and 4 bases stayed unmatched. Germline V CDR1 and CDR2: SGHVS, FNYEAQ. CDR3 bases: TGTGCCAGCAGCTCTAGACAGGGGGGCACCGGGGAGCTGTTTTTT. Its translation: CASSSRQGGTGELFF.

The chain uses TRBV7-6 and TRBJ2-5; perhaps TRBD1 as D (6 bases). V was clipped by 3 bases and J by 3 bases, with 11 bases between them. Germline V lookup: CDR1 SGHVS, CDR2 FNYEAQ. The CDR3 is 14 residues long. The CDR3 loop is CASSFSAGEETQYF. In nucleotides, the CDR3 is TGTGCCAGCAGCTTCAGTGCAGGGGAAGAGACCCAGTACTTC.

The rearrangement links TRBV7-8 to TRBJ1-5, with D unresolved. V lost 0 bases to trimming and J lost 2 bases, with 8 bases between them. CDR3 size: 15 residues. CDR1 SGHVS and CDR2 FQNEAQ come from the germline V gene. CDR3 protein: CASSLAGIGNQPQHF. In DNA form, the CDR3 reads TGTGCCAGCAGCTTAGCCGGGATTGGCAATCAGCCCCAGCATTTT.

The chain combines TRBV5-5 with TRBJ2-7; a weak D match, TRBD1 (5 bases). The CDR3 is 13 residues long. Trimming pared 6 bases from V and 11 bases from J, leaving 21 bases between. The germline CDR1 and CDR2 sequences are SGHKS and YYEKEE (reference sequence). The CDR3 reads CASTYQGSPREYV. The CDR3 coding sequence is TGTGCCAGCACCTACCAGGGTTCCCCCCGGGAGTACGTC.

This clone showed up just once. Here the CDR3 reads CASSFGDRVGEKLFF. Written as DNA, the CDR3 is TGTGCCAGCAGTTTTGGGGACAGGGTAGGAGAAAAACTGTTTTTT. The chain recombines TRBV27 with TRBJ1-4; 9 bases are shared with TRBD1. The CDR3 runs to 15 residues. CDR1 is MNHEY, CDR2 SMNVEV, per germline (reference sequence). V lost 3 bases to trimming and J lost 8 bases; unmatched junction nucleotides: 7.

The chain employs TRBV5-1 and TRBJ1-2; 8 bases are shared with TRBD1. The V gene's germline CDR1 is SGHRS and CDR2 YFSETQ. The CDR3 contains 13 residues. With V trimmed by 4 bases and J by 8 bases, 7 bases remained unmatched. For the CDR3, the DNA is TGCGCCAGCAGCATGACAGGGGTCGGAGGCTACACCTTC. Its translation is CASSMTGVGGYTF.

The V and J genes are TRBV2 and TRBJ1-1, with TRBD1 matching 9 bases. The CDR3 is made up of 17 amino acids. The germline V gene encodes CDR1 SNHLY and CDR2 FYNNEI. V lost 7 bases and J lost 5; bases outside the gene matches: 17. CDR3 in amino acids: CASNLDRGGLSWTEAFF. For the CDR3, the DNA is TGTGCCAGCAACCTAGACAGGGGGGGACTCTCTTGGACTGAAGCTTTCTTT.

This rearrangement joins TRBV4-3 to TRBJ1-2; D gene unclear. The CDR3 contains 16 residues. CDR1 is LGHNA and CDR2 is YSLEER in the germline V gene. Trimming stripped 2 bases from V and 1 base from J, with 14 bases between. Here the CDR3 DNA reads TGCGCCAGCAGCCAACGTGGCCGGGAACTTAACTATGGCTACACCTTC. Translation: CASSQRGRELNYGYTF.

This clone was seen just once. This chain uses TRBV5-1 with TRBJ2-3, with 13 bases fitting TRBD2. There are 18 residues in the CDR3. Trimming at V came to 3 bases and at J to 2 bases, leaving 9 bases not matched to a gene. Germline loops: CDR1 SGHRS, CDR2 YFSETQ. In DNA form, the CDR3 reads TGCGCCAGCAGCTGGACTAGCGGGGGCCCTGGTCCCACAGATACGCAGTATTTT. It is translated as CASSWTSGGPGPTDTQYF. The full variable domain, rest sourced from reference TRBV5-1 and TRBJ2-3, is KAGVTQTPRYLIKTRGQQVTLSCSPISGHRSVSWYQQTPGQGLQFLFEYFSETQRNKGNFPGRFSGRQFSNSRSEMNVSTLELGDSALYLCASSWTSGGPGPTDTQYFGPGTRLTVL.

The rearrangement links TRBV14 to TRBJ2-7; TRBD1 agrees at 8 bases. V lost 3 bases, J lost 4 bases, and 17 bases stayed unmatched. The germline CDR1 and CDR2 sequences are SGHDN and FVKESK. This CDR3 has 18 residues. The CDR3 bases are TGTGCCAGCAGCCAGACTTCGACAGGGGCGAAGATAGATTACGAGCAGTACTTC. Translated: CASSQTSTGAKIDYEQYF.

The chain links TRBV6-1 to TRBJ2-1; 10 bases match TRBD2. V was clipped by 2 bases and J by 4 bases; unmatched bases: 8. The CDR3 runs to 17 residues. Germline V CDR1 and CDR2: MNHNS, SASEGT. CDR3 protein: CASSETPRAGGYNEQFF. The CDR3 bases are TGTGCCAGCAGTGAAACCCCCCGAGCGGGAGGGTACAATGAGCAGTTCTTC.

The CDR3 is CASSPPHPGSEQYF. CDR3 DNA sequence: TGTGCCAGCAGCCCCCCCCACCCCGGTTCCGAGCAGTACTTC. The chain carries TRBV7-9 and TRBJ2-7; D not certain. Germline CDR1 reads SEHNR; CDR2 reads FQNEAQ (reference sequence). The CDR3 extends over 14 amino acids. Trimming removed 5 bases from V and 6 bases from J, with 17 bases in between. The variable domain in full, completed from reference TRBV7-9 and TRBJ2-7, reads DTGVSQNPRHKITKRGQNVTFRCDPISEHNRLYWYRQTLGQGPEFLTYFQNEAQLEKSRLLSDRFSAERPKGSFSTLEIQRTEQGDSAMYLCASSPPHPGSEQYFGPGTRLTVT.

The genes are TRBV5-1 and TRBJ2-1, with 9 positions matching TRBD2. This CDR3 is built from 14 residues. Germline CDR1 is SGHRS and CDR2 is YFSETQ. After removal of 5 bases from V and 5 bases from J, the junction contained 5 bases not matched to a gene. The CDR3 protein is CASRGLALNNEQFF. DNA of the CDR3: TGCGCCAGCAGGGGACTAGCTCTAAACAATGAGCAGTTCTTC.

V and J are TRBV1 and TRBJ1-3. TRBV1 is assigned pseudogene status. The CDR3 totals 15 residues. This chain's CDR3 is CTRSSGTQDGNTIYF. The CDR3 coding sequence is TGCACCAGATCCTCCGGGACTCAAGATGGAAACACCATATATTTT.

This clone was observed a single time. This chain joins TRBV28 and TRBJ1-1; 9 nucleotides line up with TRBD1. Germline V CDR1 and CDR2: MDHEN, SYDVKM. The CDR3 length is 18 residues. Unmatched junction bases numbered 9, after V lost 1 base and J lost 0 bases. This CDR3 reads CASSLSLNRGLVNTEAFF. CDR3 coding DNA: TGTGCCAGCAGTTTATCCCTAAACAGGGGGCTTGTGAACACTGAAGCTTTCTTT.

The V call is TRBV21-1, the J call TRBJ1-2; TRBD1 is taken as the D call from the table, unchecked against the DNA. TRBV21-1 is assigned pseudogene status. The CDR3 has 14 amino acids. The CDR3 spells CASSLHRGPYGYTF. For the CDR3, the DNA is TGTGCCAGCAGCCTACACAGGGGCCCCTATGGCTACACCTTC.

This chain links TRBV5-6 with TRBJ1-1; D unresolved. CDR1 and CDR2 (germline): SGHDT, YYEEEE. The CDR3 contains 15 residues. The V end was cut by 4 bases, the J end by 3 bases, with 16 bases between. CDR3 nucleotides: TGTGCCAGCAGCCGCGGCCTCCTCGGGTACACTGAAGCTTTCTTT. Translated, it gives CASSRGLLGYTEAFF. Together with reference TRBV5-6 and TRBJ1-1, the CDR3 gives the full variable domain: DAGVTQSPTHLIKTRGQQVTLRCSPKSGHDTVSWYQQALGQGPQFIFQYYEEEERQRGNFPDRFSGHQFPNYSSELNVNALLLGDSALYLCASSRGLLGYTEAFFGQGTRLTVV.

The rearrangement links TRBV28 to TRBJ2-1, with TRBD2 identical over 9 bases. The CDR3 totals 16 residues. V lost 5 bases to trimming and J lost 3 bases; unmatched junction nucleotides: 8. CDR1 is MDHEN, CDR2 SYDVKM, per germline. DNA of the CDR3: TGTGCCAGCAGTCGAAGGCGGGAGGGATTCTACAATGAGCAGTTCTTC. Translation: CASSRRREGFYNEQFF. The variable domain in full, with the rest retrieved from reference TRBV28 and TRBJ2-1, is DVKVTQSSRYLVKRTGEKVFLECVQDMDHENMFWYRQDPGLGLRLIYFSYDVKMKEKGDIPEGYSVSREKKERFSLILESASTNQTSMYLCASSRRREGFYNEQFFGPGTRLTVL.

The CDR3 is CASSLNWRGDTQETQYF. CDR3 in DNA: TGTGCCAGCAGCTTAAACTGGCGCGGAGATACCCAAGAGACCCAGTACTTC. The chain combines TRBV11-3 with TRBJ2-5; D is uncertain. The CDR3 is 17 residues long. Trimming removed 2 bases from V and 1 base from J, with 17 bases in between. CDR1 is SGHNT and CDR2 is YENEEA in the germline V gene.

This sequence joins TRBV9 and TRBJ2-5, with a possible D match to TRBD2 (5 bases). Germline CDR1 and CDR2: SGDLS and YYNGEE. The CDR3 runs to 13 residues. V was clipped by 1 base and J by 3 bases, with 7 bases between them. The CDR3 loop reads CASSVYGEETQYF. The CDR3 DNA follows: TGTGCCAGCAGCGTATACGGGGAAGAGACCCAGTACTTC.

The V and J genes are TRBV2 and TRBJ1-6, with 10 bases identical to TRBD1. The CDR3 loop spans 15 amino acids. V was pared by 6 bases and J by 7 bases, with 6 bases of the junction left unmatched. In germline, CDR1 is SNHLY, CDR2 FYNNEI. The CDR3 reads CASRDRGAVNSPLHF. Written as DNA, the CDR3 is TGTGCCAGCAGGGACAGGGGGGCCGTAAATTCACCCCTCCACTTT.

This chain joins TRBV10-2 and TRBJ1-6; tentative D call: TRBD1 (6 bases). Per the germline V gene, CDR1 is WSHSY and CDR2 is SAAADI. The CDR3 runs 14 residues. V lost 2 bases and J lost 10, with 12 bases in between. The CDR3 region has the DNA TGCGCCAGCAGTGAGGACAGGTTCGAGTCACCCCTCCACTTT. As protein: CASSEDRFESPLHF.

CDR3 sequence (DNA): TGTGCCAGTAGTATCGTATGGCAGGGGGTGAACACTGAAGCTTTCTTT. Its protein product is CASSIVWQGVNTEAFF. The chain has TRBV19 and TRBJ1-1, with 7 bases lining up with TRBD1. Trimming cost V 3 bases and J 0 bases; bases outside gene matches: 7. The germline gives CDR1 LNHDA, CDR2 SQIVND (reference sequence). The CDR3 is 16 amino acids.

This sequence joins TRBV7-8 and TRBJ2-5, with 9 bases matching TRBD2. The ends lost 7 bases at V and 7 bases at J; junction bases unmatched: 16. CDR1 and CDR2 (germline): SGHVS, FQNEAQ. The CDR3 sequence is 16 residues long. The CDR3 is CASTEAFSGGLGTQYF. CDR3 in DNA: TGTGCCAGCACCGAAGCTTTTAGCGGGGGCCTGGGGACCCAGTACTTC.

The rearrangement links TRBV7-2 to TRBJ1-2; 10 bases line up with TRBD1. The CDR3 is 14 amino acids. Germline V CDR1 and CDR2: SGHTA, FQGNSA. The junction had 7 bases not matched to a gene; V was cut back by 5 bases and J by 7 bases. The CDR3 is CASSPTGGASGYTF. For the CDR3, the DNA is TGTGCCAGCAGCCCGACAGGGGGCGCGAGTGGCTACACCTTC.

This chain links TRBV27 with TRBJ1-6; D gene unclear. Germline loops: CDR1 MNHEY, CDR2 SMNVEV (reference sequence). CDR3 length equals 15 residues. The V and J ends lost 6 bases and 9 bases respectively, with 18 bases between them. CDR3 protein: CASRPPSVRGSPLHF. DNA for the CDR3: TGTGCCAGCAGACCCCCGTCGGTCCGGGGTTCACCCCTCCACTTT.